This T cell receptor beta chain originates from a study of graft-versus-host responses after intestinal transplantation (dated by TCRdb to about 2021). Study-level background: The transplants that recipients received were multivisceral, liver-intestinal, or isolated intestinal. Anti-thymocyte globulin induction was given to all recipients, followed by maintenance tacrolimus and steroids for approximately 3 years. Bulk TCR-beta CDR3 sequencing was used to track graft-versus-host and host-versus-graft alloreactive T cell clones in the graft, circulation and bone marrow after intestinal transplantation. Alloreactive clones were identified by sequencing pre-transplant mixed lymphocyte reaction products and comparing them with unstimulated pre-transplant donor and recipient T cells. Of the 20 to 25 intestinal transplant recipients enrolled in the cohort, one of whom was a retransplant, a few patients without pretransplant specimens were excluded. Donor T cell macrochimerism was defined as a peak of at least 4% donor T cells among recipient peripheral blood mononuclear cells. Rather than going through the commercial service, samples from three later patients were sequenced in-house on an Illumina MiSeq and processed with MiXCR. The paper's findings and limits, for the study overall: GvH clones were detected in recipient bone marrow, and some appeared earlier in ileal mucosa or blood, consistent with an intestinal mucosal origin. The conclusions were limited by the relatively low number and heterogeneity of the intestinal transplant patients. Patients with donor T cell macrochimerism had high GvH to HvG T cell clonal ratios in their allografts. Early after transplant, peak levels of circulating GvH clones were found to be associated with declines in HvG clones.

Blood samples were collected up to 4 times in the first month after transplant and then at least monthly when available. This clone was detected a few times. Its antigen is still unknown. Base qualities are missing; no much larger clone stands one base away. The receptor library was made with the immunoSEQ multiplex PCR assay. High-throughput TCR-beta CDR3 sequencing of genomic DNA from most patients was performed by Adaptive Biotechnologies. The study's processing was this. Adaptive's ImmunoSEQ software was the source of the TCR sequencing data for approximately 18 patients, while a few other patients were processed with MiXCR and VDJtools. Because the origin of CDR3 nucleotide sequences shared between donor and recipient could not be assigned, those sequences were removed. To be classed as alloreactive, a clone needed at least 2-fold expansion over unstimulated cells and a minimum CFSE-low frequency of 0.002% (template counts) or 0.001% (read counts). Clones detected in sequenced pre-transplant spleen, lymph node, or MLR CFSE-low populations of the donor or recipient were defined as mappable. The cumulative frequency of alloreactive clones was calculated as a percentage of all sequences, weighted by copy number. Sourced from immuneACCESS, this table was stored by TCRdb with only in-frame sequences that have V and J called. A share of the clones is absent; for the studies checked, an unresolved V gene accounts for under half, and the remainder has no known explanation. That table supplies the V and J calls and clone size; D and trimming were determined from the DNA. The sample contains roughly 25,000 clones, 93% of them found a single time. The ten largest clonotypes hold approximately 0.53% of the sample.

The V end loses 0 bases and the J end loses 8 bases, and a stretch of 9 bases separates them. Looking up the germline V gene (reference sequence) yields CDR1 SGHNT and CDR2 YYREEE. Inclusive of the bounding cysteine and phenylalanine, the CDR3 is 14 residues long. The retained sequence is limited to the CDR3, 42 bases, with the frame set at the first base. This TCR came from a human patient who received an intestinal transplant, so some T cells may come from the graft donor. Recombination connected TRBV5-4 to TRBJ1-6; matching of 6 bases hints at TRBD1 as the D gene. The source was PBMCs, collected 18 days after transplant. The CDR3 corresponds to CASSLGQGHSPLHF. The bases are TGTGCCAGCAGCTTGGGGCAGGGGCATTCACCCCTCCACTTT.